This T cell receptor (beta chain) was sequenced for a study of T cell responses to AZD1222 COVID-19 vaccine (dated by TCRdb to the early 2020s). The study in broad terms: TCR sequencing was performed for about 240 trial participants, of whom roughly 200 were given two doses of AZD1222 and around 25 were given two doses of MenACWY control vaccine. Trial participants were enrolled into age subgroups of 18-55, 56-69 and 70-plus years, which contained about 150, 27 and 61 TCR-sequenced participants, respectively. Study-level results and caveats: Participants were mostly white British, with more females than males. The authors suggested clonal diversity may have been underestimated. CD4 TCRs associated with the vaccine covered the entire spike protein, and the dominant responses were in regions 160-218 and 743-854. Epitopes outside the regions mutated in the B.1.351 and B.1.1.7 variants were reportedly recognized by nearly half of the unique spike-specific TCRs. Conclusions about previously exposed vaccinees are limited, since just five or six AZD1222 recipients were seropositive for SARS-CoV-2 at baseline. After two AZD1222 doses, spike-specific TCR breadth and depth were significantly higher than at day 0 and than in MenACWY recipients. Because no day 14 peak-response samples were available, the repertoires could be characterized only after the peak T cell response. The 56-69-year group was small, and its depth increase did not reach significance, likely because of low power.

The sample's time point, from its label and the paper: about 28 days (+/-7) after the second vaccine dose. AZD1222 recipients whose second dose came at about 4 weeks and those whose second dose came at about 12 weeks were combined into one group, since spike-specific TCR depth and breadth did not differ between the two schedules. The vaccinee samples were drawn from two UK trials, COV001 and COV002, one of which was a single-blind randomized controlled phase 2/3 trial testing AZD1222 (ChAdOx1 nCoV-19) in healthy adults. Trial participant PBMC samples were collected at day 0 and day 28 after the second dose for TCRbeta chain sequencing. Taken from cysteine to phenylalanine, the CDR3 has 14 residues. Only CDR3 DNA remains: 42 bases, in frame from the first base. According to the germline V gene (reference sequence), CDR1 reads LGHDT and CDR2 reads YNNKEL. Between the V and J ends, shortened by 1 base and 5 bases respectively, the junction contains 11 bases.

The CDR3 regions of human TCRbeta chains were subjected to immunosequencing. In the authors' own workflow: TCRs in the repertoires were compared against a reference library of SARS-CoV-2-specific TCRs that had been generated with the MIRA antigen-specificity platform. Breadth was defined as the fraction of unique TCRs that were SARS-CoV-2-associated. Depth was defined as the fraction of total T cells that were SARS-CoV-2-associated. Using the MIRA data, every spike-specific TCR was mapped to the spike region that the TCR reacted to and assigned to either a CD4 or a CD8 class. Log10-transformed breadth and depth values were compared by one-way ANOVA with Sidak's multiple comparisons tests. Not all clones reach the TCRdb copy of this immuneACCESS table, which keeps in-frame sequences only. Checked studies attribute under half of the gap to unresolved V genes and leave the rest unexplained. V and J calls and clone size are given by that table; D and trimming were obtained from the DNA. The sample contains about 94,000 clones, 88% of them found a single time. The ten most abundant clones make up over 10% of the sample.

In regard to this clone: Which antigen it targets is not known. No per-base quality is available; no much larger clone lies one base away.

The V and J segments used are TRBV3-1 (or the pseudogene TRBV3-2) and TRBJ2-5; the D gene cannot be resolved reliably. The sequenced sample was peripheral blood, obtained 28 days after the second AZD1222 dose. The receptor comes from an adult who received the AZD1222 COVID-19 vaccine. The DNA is TGTGCCAGCAGCCAAGGAGGTAGCTTCGAGACCCAGTACTTC. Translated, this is CASSQGGSFETQYF.